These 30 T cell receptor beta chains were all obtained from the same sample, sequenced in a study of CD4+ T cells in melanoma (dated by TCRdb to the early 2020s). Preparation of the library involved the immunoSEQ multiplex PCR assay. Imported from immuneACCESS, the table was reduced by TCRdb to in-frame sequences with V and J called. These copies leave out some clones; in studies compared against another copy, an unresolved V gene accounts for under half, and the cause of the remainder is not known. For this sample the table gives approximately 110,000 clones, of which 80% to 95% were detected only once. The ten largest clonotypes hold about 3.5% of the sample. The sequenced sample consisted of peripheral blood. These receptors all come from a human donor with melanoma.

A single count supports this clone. As DNA, the CDR3 is TGCGCCAGCAGCCACCCCCCGGCTAATTCACCCCTCCACTTT. This sequence encodes CASSHPPANSPLHF. The chain links TRBV4-1 to TRBJ1-6; D not certain. The CDR3 contains 14 residues. Per germline, CDR1 MGHRA and CDR2 YSYEKL. V was trimmed by 3 bases and J by 6 bases, leaving 9 bases between them.

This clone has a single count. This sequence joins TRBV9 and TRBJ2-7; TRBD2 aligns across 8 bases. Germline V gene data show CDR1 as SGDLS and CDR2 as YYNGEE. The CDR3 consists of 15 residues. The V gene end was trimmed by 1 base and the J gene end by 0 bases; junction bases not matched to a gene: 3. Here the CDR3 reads CASSVTSGASYEQYF. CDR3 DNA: TGTGCCAGCAGCGTAACTAGCGGAGCCTCCTACGAGCAGTACTTC.

The CDR3 loop is CAISDHTGVGNQPQHF. Written as DNA, the CDR3 is TGTGCCATCAGTGACCACACAGGGGTAGGTAATCAGCCCCAGCATTTT. The chain links TRBV10-3 to TRBJ1-5; 7 bases match TRBD1. The CDR3 runs 16 residues. The V gene's germline CDR1 is ENHRY and CDR2 SYGVKD. Trimming removed 3 bases from V and 4 bases from J; junction bases left unmatched: 9.

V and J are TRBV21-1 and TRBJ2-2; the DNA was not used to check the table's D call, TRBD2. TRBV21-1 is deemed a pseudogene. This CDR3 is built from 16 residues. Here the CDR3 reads CASSKAPRTNTGELFF. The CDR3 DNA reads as TGTGCCAGCAGCAAAGCCCCTAGAACTAACACCGGGGAGCTGTTTTTT.

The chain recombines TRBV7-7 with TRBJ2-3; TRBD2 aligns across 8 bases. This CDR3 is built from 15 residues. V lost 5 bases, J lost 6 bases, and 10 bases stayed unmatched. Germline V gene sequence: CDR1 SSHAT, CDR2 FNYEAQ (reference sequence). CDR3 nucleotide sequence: TGTGCCAGCAGCCCAACTAGCGGCATTGCGGATACGCAGTATTTT. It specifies CASSPTSGIADTQYF.

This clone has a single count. DNA for the CDR3: TGTGCCAGCAGCCCAAACAGGGGACAAGATACGCAGTATTTT. This codes for CASSPNRGQDTQYF. The V call is TRBV7-8, the J call TRBJ2-3; 7 positions match TRBD1. J gave up 5 bases and V 5 bases, and 7 bases lay outside the gene matches. This CDR3 is built from 14 residues. Germline-derived CDR1 and CDR2 are SGHVS and FQNEAQ.

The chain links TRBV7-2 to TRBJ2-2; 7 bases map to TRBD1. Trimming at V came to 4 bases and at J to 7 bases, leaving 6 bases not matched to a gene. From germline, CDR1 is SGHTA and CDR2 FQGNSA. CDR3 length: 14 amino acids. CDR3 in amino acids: CASSSDRAGGELFF. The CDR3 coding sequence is TGTGCCAGCAGCTCTGACAGGGCTGGCGGGGAGCTGTTTTTT. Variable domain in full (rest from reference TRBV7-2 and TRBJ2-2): GAGVSQSPSNKVTEKGKDVELRCDPISGHTALYWYRQSLGQGLEFLIYFQGNSAPDKSGLPSDRFSAERTGGSVSTLTIQRTQQEDSAVYLCASSSDRAGGELFFGEGSRLTVL.

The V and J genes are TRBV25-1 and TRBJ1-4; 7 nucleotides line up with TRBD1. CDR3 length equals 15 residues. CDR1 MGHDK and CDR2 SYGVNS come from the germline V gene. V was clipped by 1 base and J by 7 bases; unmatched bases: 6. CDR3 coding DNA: TGTGCCAGCAGTGAATCTGGACAGGCGATTGAAAAACTGTTTTTT. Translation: CASSESGQAIEKLFF.

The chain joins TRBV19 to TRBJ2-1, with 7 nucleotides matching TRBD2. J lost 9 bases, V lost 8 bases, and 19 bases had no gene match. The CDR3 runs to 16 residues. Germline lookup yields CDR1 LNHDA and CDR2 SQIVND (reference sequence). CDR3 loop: CASALSGRAKVREQFF. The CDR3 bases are TGTGCCAGTGCTCTATCTGGGAGGGCCAAGGTTCGTGAGCAGTTCTTC.

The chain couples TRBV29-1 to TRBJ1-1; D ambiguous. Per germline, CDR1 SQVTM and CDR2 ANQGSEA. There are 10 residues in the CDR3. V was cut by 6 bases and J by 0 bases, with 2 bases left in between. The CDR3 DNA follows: TGCAGCGTAATGAACACTGAAGCTTTCTTT. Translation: CSVMNTEAFF.

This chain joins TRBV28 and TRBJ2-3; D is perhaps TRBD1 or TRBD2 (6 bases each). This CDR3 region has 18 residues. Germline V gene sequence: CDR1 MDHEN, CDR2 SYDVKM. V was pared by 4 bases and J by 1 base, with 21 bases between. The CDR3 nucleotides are TGTGCCAGCAGTTCCCCGGGACGGTCGAGGGGGGGCACAGATACGCAGTATTTT. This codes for CASSSPGRSRGGTDTQYF.

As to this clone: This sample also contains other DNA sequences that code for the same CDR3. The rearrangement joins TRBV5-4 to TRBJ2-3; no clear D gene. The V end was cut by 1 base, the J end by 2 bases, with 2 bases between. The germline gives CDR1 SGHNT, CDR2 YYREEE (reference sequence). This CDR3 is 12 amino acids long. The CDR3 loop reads CASSLSTDTQYF. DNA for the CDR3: TGTGCCAGCAGCTTGTCCACAGATACGCAGTATTTT.

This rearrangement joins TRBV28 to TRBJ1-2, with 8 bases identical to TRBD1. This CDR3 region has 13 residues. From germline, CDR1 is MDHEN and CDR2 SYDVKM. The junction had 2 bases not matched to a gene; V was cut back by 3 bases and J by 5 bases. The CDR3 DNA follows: TGTGCCAGCAGTTTGGGACAGGCGTATGGCTACACCTTC. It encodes CASSLGQAYGYTF.

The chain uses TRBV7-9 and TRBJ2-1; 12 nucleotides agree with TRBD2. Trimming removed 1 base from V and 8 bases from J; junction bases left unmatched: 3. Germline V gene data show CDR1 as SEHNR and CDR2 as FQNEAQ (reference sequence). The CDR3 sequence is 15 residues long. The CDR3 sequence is CASSLGTSGMDEQFF. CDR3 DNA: TGTGCCAGCAGCTTAGGGACTAGCGGGATGGATGAGCAGTTCTTC.

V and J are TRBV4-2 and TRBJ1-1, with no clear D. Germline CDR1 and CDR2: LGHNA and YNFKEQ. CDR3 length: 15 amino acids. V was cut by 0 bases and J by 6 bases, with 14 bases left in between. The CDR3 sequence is CASSQDPLWDAEAFF. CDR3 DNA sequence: TGTGCCAGCAGCCAAGATCCGCTGTGGGATGCTGAAGCTTTCTTT.

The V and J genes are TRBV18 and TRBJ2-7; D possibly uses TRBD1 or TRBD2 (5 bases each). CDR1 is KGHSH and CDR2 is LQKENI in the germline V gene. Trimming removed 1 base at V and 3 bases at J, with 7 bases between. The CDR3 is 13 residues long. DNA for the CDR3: TGTGCCAGCTCACCACTGGGGGACTACGAGCAGTACTTC. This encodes CASSPLGDYEQYF.

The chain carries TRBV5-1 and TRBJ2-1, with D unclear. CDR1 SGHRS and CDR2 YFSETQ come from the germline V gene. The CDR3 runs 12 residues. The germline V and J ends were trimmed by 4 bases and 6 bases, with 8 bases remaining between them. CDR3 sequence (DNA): TGCGCCAGCAGCGGATTTGGCAATGAGCAGTTCTTC. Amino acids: CASSGFGNEQFF. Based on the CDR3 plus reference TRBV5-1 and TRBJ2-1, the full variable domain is KAGVTQTPRYLIKTRGQQVTLSCSPISGHRSVSWYQQTPGQGLQFLFEYFSETQRNKGNFPGRFSGRQFSNSRSEMNVSTLELGDSALYLCASSGFGNEQFFGPGTRLTVL.

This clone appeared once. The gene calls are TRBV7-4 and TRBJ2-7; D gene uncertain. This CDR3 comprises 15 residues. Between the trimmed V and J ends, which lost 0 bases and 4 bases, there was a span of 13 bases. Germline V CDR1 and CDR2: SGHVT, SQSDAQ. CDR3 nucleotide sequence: TGTGCCAGCAGCTTAGCAGGGTTCGATATATACGAGCAGTACTTC. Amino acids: CASSLAGFDIYEQYF.

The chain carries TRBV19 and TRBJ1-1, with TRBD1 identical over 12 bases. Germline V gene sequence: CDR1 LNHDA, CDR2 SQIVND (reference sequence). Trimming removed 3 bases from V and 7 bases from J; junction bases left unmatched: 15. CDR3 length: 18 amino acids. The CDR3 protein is CASSIFSPGQGAIHEAFF. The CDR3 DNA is TGTGCCAGTAGTATCTTTTCTCCGGGACAGGGGGCGATCCATGAAGCTTTCTTT. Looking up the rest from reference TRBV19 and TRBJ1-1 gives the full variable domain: DGGITQSPKYLFRKEGQNVTLSCEQNLNHDAMYWYRQDPGQGLRLIYYSQIVNDFQKGDIAEGYSVSREKKESFPLTVTSAQKNPTAFYLCASSIFSPGQGAIHEAFFGQGTRLTVV.

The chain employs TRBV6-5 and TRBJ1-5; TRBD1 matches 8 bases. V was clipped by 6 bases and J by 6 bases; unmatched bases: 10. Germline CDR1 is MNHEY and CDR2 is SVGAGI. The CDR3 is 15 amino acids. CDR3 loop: CASSSGTGLAQPQHF. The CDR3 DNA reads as TGTGCCAGCAGCTCCGGGACAGGACTCGCTCAGCCCCAGCATTTT.

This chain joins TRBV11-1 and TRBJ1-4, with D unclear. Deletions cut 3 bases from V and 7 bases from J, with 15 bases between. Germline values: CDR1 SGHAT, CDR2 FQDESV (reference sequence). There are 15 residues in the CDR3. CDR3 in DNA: TGTGCCAGCAGCTTGGTCGGGCAACCGGGTGAAAAACTGTTTTTT. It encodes CASSLVGQPGEKLFF.

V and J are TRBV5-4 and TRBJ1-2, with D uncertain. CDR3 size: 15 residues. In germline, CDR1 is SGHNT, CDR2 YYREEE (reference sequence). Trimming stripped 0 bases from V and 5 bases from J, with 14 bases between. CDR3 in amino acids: CASSLGSKNKYGYTF. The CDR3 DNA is TGTGCCAGCAGCTTGGGCTCGAAGAATAAATATGGCTACACCTTC. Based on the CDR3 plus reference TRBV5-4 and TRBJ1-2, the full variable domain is ETGVTQSPTHLIKTRGQQVTLRCSSQSGHNTVSWYQQALGQGPQFIFQYYREEENGRGNFPPRFSGLQFPNYSSELNVNALELDDSALYLCASSLGSKNKYGYTFGSGTRLTVV.

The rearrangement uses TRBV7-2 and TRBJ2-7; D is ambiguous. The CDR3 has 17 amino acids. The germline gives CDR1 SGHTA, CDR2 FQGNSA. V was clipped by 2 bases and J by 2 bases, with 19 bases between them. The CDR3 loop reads CASSLSPLEVRAYEQYF. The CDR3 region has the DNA TGTGCCAGCAGCTTATCCCCTTTAGAAGTCAGAGCCTACGAGCAGTACTTC.

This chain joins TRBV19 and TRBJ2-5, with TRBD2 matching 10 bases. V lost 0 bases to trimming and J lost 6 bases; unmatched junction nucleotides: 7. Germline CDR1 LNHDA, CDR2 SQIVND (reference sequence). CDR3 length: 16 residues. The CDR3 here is CASSIDNSGGPKTQYF. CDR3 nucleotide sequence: TGTGCCAGTAGTATAGATAATAGCGGGGGGCCCAAGACCCAGTACTTC.

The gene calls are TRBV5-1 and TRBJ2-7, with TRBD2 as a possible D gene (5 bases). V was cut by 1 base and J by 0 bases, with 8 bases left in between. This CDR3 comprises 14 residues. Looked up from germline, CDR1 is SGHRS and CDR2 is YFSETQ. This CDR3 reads CASSLLGSSYEQYF. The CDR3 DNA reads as TGCGCCAGCAGCTTGTTAGGGAGCTCCTACGAGCAGTACTTC.

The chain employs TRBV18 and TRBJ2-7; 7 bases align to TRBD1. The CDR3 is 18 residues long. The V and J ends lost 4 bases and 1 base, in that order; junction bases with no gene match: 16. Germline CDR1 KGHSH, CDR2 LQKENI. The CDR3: CASSRPYRGPTFSYEQYF. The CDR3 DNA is TGTGCCAGCTCACGACCGTACAGGGGTCCGACGTTTTCCTACGAGCAGTACTTC.

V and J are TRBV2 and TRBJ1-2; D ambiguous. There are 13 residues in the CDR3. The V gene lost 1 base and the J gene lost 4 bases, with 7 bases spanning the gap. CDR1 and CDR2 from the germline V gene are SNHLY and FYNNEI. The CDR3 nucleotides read TGTGCCAGCAGTGAAGGGGCGGGCTATGGCTACACCTTC. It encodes CASSEGAGYGYTF. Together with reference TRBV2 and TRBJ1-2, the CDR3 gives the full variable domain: EPEVTQTPSHQVTQMGQEVILRCVPISNHLYFYWYRQILGQKVEFLVSFYNNEISEKSEIFDDQFSVERPDGSNFTLKIRSTKLEDSAMYFCASSEGAGYGYTFGSGTRLTVV.

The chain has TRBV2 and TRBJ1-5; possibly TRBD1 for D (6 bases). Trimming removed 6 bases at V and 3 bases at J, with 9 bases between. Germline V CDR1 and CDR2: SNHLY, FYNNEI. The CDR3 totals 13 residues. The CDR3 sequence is CASRGGDNQPQHF. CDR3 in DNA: TGTGCCAGCAGAGGGGGAGACAATCAGCCCCAGCATTTT. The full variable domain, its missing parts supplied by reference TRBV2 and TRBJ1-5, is EPEVTQTPSHQVTQMGQEVILRCVPISNHLYFYWYRQILGQKVEFLVSFYNNEISEKSEIFDDQFSVERPDGSNFTLKIRSTKLEDSAMYFCASRGGDNQPQHFGDGTRLSIL.

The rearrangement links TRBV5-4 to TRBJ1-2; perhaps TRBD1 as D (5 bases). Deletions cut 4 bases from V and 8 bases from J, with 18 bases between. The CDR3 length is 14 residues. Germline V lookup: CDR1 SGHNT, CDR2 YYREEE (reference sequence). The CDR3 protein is CASSLVGGYGGYTF. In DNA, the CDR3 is TGTGCCAGCAGCCTGGTCGGGGGGTATGGGGGCTACACCTTC. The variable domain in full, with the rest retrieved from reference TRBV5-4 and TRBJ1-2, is ETGVTQSPTHLIKTRGQQVTLRCSSQSGHNTVSWYQQALGQGPQFIFQYYREEENGRGNFPPRFSGLQFPNYSSELNVNALELDDSALYLCASSLVGGYGGYTFGSGTRLTVV.

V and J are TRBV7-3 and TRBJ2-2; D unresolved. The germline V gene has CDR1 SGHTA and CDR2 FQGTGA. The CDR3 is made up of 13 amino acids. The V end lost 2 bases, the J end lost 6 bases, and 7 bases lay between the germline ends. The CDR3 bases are TGTGCCAGCAGCTTAGAAGGAGCCGGGGAGCTGTTTTTT. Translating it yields CASSLEGAGELFF.